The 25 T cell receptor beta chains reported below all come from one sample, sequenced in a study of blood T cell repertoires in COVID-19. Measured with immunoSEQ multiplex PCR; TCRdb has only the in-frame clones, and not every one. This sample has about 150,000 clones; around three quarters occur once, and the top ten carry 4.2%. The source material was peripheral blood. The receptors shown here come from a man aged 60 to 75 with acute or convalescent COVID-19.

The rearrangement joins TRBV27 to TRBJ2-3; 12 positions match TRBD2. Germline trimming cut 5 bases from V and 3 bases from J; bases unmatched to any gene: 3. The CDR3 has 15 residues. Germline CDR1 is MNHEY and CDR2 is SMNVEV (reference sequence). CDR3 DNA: TGTGCCAGCAGTGGACTAGCGGGGATGACAGATACGCAGTATTTT. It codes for CASSGLAGMTDTQYF.

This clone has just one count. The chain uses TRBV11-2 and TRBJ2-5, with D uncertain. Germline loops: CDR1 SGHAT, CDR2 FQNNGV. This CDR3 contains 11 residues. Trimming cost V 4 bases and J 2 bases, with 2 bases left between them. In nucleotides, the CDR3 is TGTGCCAGCAGCTCACAAGAGACCCAGTACTTC. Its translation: CASSSQETQYF. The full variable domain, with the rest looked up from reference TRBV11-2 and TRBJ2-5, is EAGVAQSPRYKIIEKRQSVAFWCNPISGHATLYWYQQILGQGPKLLIQFQNNGVVDDSQLPKDRFSAERLKGVDSTLKIQPAKLEDSAVYLCASSSQETQYFGPGTRLLVL.

The DNA of the CDR3 is TGTGCCAGCAGTTCCCCCGGGACTAAAGGGGAGACCCAGTACTTC. Residues: CASSSPGTKGETQYF. The chain carries TRBV27 and TRBJ2-5; 7 bases agree with TRBD2. CDR3 length equals 15 residues. With 4 bases clipped from V and 5 bases from J, the junction kept 10 bases outside the gene matches. Germline V gives CDR1 MNHEY, CDR2 SMNVEV (reference sequence).

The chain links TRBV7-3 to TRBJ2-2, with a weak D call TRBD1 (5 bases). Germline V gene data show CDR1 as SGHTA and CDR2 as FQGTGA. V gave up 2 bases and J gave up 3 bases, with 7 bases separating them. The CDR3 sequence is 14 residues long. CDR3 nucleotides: TGTGCCAGCAGCTTACTGGGGCACACCGGGGAGCTGTTTTTT. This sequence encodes CASSLLGHTGELFF.

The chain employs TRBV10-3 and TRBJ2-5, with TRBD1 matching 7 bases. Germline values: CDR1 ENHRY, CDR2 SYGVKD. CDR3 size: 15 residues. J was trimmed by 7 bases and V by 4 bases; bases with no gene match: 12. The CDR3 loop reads CAISGRQGAPLTQYF. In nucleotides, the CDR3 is TGTGCCATCAGTGGCCGACAGGGCGCCCCGTTGACCCAGTACTTC.

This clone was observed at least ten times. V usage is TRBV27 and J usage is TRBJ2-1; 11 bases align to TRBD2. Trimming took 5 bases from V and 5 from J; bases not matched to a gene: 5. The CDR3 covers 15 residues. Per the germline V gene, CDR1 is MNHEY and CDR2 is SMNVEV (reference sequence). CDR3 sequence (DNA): TGTGCCAGCAGTGCCGGGACTAGCGGCCACAATGAGCAGTTCTTC. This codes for CASSAGTSGHNEQFF.

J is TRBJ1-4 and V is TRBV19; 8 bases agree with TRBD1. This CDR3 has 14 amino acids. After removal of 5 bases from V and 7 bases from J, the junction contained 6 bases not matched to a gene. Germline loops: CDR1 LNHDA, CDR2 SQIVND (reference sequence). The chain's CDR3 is CASSLGQGGEKLFF. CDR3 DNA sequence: TGTGCCAGTAGTCTCGGACAGGGCGGTGAAAAACTGTTTTTT.

The CDR3, as DNA: TGTGCCAGCAGCTTAGGGGACAGGGCGAACGGCTACACCTTC. Translated, it gives CASSLGDRANGYTF. The V and J genes are TRBV11-2 and TRBJ1-2; the match to TRBD1 covers 9 bases. The trim removed 1 base at V and 8 bases at J, leaving 5 bases unmatched. CDR1 and CDR2 (germline): SGHAT, FQNNGV. The CDR3 contains 14 residues.

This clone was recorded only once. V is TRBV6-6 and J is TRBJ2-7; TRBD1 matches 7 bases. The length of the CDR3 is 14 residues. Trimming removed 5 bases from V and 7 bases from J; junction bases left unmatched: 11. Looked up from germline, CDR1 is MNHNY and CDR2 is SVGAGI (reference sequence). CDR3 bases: TGTGCCAGCAGTCTACAGGGGCCCTATTCGGAGCAGTACTTC. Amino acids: CASSLQGPYSEQYF.

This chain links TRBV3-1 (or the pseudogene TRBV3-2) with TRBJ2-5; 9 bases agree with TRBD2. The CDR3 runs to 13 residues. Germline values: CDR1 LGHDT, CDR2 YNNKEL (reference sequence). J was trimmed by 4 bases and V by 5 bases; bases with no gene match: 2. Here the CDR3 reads CASSRAGGETQYF. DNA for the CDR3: TGTGCCAGCAGCAGAGCGGGAGGAGAGACCCAGTACTTC.

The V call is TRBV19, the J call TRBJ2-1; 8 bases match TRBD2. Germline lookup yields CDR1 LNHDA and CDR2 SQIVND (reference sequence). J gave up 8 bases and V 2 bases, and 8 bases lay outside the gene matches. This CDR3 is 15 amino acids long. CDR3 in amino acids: CASSILGLGYDEQFF. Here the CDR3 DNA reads TGTGCCAGTAGTATATTGGGACTAGGGTACGATGAGCAGTTCTTC.

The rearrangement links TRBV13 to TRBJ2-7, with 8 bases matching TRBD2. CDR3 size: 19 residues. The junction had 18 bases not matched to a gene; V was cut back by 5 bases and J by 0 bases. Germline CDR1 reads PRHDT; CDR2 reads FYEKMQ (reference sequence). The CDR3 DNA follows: TGTGCCAGCAGCCCCAGGTCTAGCGGGCCAACCTCCCGCTCCTACGAGCAGTACTTC. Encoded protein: CASSPRSSGPTSRSYEQYF. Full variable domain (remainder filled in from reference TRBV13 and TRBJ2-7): AAGVIQSPRHLIKEKRETATLKCYPIPRHDTVYWYQQGPGQDPQFLISFYEKMQSDKGSIPDRFSAQQFSDYHSELNMSSLELGDSALYFCASSPRSSGPTSRSYEQYFGPGTRLTVT.

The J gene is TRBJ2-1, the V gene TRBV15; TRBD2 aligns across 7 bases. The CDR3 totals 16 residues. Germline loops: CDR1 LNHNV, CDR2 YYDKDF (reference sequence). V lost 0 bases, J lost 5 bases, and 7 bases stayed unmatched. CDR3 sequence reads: CATSRDELAADNEQFF. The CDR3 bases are TGTGCCACCAGCAGAGATGAGCTAGCGGCGGACAATGAGCAGTTCTTC.

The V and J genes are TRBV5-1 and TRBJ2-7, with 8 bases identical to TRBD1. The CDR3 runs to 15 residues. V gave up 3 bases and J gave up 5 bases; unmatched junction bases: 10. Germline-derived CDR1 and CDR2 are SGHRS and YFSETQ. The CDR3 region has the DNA TGCGCCAGCAGCTGGAACGGACAGGGACCCGACGAGCAGTACTTC. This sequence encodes CASSWNGQGPDEQYF.

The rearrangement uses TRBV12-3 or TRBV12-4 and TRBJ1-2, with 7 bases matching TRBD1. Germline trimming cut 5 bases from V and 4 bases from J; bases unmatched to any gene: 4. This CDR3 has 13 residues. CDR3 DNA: TGTGCCAGCAGTCCGGGACAGTTCTATGGCTACACCTTC. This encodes CASSPGQFYGYTF.

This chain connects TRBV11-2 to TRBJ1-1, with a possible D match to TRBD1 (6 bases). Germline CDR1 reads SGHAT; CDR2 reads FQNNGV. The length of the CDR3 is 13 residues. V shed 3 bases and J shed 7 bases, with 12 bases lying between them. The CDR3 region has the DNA TGTGCCAGCAGCTTCATTCAGGGGAGTGAAGCTTTCTTT. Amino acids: CASSFIQGSEAFF.

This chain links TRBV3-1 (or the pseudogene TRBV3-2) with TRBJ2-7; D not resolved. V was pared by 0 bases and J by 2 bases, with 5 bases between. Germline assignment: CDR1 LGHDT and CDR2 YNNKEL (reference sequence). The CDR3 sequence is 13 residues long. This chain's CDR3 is CASSQERPYEQYF. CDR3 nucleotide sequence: TGTGCCAGCAGCCAAGAGCGGCCCTACGAGCAGTACTTC.

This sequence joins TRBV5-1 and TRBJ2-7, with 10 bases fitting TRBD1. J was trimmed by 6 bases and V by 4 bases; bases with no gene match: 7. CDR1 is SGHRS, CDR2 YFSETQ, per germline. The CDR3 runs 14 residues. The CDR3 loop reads CASSIRDRGSEQYF. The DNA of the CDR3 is TGCGCCAGCAGCATCCGGGACAGGGGAAGCGAGCAGTACTTC.

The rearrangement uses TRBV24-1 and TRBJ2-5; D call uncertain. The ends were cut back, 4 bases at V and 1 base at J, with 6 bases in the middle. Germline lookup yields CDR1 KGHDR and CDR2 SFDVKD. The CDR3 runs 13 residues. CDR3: CATSEHGQETQYF. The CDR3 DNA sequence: TGTGCCACCAGTGAGCACGGCCAAGAGACCCAGTACTTC.

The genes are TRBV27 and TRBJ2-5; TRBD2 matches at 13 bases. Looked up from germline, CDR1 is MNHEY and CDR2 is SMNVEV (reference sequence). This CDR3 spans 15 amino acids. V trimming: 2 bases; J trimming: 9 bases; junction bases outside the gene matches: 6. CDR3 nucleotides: TGTGCCAGCAGTTTAGGACTAGCGGGAGAAAGGGCCCAGTACTTC. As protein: CASSLGLAGERAQYF.

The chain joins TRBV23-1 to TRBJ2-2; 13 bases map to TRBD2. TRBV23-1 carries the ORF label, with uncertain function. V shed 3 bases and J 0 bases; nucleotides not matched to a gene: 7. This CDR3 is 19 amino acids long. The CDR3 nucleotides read TGCGCCAGCAGTCATGGGACTAGCGGGGATTCCTCGAACACCGGGGAGCTGTTTTTT. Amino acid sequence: CASSHGTSGDSSNTGELFF.

In DNA form, the CDR3 reads TGTGCCAGCATCCGGGCTAGCGGGAGCGGTGGTCCTACCTACGAGCAGTACTTC. Its protein is CASIRASGSGGPTYEQYF. V and J are TRBV28 and TRBJ2-7; 10 bases agree with TRBD2. This CDR3 spans 18 amino acids. J was trimmed by 2 bases and V by 7 bases; bases with no gene match: 17. Germline V gives CDR1 MDHEN, CDR2 SYDVKM.

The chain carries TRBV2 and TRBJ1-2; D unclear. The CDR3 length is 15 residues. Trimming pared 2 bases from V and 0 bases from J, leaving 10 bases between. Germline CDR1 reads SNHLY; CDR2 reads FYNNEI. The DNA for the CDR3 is TGTGCCAGCAGTGAAAGGCGGTCCGCTAACTATGGCTACACCTTC. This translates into CASSERRSANYGYTF.

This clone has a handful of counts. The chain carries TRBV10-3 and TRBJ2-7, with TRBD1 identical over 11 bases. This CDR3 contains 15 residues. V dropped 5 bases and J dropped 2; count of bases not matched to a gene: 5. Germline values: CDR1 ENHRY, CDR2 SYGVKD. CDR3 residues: CAISPRDRGTYEQYF. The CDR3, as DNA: TGTGCCATCAGTCCCCGGGACAGGGGGACCTACGAGCAGTACTTC.

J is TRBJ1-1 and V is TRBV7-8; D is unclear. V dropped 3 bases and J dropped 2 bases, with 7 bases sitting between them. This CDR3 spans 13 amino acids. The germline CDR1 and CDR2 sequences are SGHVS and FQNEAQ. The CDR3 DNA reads TGTGCCAGCAGCTTGGCCATCAACACTGAAGCTTTCTTT. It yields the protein CASSLAINTEAFF.